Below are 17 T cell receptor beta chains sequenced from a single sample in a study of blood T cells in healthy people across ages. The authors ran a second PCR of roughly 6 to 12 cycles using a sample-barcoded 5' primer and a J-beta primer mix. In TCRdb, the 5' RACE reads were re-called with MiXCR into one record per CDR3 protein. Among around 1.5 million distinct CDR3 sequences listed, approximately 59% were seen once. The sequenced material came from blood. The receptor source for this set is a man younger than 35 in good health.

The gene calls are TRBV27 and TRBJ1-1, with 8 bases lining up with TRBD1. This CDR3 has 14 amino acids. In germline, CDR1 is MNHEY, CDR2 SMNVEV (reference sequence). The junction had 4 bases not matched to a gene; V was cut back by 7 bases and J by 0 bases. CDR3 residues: CASKTGQVNTEAFF. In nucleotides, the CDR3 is TGTGCCAGCAAGACGGGACAGGTGAACACTGAAGCTTTCTTT.

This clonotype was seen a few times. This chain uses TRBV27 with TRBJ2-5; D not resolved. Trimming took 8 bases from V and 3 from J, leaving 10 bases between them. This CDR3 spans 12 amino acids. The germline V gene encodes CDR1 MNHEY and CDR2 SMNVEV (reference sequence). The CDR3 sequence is CASPGREETQYF. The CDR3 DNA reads TGTGCCAGCCCCGGACGGGAAGAGACCCAGTACTTC.

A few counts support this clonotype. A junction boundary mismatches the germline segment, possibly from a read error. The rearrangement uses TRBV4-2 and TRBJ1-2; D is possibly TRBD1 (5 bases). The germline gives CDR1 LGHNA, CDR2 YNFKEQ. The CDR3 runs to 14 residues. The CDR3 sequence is CASSSVRGISGYTF. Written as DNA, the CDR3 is TGTGCCAGCTCCTCTGTTAGGGGAATCAGTGGCTACACTTTC.

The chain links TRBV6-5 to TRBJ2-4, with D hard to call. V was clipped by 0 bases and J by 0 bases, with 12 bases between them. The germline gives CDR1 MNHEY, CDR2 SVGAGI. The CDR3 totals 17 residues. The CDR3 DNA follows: TGTGCCAGCAGTTACTCCAGTCCTCAATTAGCCAAAAACATTCAGTACTTC. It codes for CASSYSSPQLAKNIQYF.

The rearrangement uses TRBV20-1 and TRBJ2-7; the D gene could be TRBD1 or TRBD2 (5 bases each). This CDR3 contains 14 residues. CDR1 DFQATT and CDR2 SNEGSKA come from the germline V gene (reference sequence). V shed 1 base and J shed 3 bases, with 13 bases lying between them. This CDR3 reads CSARVGGSIYEQYF. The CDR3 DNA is TGCAGTGCTAGAGTTGGGGGATCTATCTACGAGCAGTACTTC.

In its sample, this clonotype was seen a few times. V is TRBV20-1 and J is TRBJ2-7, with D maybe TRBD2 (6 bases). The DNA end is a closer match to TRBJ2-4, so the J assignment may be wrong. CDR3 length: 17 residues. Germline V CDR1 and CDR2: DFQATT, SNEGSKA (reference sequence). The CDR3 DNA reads TGCAGTGCTAGAGATTTCCTCGAGGGGCGGGGTGTTAACATTCAGTACTTC. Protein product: CSARDFLEGRGVNIQYF.

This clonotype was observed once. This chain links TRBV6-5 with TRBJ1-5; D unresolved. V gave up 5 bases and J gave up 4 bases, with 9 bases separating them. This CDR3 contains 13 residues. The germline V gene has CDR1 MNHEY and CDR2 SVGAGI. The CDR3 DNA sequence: TGTGCCAGCAGTAAGGGCCTTAATCAGCCCCAGCATTTT. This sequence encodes CASSKGLNQPQHF.

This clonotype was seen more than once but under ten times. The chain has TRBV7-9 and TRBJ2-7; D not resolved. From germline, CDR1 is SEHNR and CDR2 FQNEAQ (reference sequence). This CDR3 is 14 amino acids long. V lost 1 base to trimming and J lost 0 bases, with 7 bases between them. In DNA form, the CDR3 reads TGTGCCAGCAGCTTAGAGTTAGTCTCCTACGAGCAGTACTTC. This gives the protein CASSLELVSYEQYF.

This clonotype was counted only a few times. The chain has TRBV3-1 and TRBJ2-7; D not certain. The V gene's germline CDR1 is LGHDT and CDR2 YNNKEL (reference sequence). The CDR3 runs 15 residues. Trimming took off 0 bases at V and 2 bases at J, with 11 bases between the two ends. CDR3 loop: CASSQDLGKAYEQYF. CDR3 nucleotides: TGTGCCAGCAGCCAAGATCTGGGAAAGGCCTACGAGCAGTACTTC.

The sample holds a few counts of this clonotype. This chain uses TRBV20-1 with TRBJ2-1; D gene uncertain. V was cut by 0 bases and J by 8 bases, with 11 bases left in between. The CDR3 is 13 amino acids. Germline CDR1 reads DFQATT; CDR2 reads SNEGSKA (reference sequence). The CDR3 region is CSARDALVDEQFF. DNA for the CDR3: TGCAGTGCTAGAGATGCGCTGGTCGATGAGCAGTTCTTC.

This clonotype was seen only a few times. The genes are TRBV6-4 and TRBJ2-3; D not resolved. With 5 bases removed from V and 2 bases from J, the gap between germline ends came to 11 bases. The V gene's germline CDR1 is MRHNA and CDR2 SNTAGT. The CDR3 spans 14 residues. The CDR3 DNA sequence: TGTGCCAGCAGTTACCGAGGCCCCACAGATACGCAGTATTTT. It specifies CASSYRGPTDTQYF.

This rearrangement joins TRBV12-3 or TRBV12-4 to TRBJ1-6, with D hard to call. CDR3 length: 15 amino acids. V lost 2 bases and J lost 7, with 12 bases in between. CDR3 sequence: CASSLMAGLNSPLHF. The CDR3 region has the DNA TGTGCCAGCAGTTTAATGGCAGGCTTGAATTCACCCCTCCACTTT.

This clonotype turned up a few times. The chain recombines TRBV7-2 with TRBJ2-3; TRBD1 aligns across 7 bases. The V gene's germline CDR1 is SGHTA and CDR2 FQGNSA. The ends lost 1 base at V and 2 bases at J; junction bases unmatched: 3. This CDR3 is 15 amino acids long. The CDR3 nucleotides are TGTGCCAGCAGCTTAGGGACAGGCCCCACAGATACGCAGTATTTT. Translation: CASSLGTGPTDTQYF.

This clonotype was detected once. The CDR3 coding sequence is TGCGCCAGCAGCCACGATCCGGGAGGGAGCACAGATACGCAGTATTTT. Protein: CASSHDPGGSTDTQYF. The gene calls are TRBV4-1 and TRBJ2-3; TRBD2 agrees at 8 bases. Trimming at V came to 3 bases and at J to 0 bases, leaving 5 bases not matched to a gene. Looked up from germline, CDR1 is MGHRA and CDR2 is YSYEKL. There are 16 residues in the CDR3.

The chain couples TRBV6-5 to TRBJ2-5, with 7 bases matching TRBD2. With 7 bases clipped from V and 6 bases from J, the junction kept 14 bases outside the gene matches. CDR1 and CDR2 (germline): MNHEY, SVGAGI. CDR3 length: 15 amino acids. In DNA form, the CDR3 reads TGTGCCAGCACGACGGGGGAGGGGAATTGGAAGACCCAGTACTTC. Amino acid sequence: CASTTGEGNWKTQYF.

As DNA, the CDR3 is TGTGCCAGCAGCCCCTCTGGGACCGGGGAAGCTTTCTTT. It yields the protein CASSPSGTGEAFF. The rearrangement links TRBV9 to TRBJ1-1; weak D call: TRBD1 (5 bases). CDR3 length equals 13 residues. The V gene's germline CDR1 is SGDLS and CDR2 YYNGEE. The ends were cut back, 4 bases at V and 8 bases at J, with 15 bases in the middle.

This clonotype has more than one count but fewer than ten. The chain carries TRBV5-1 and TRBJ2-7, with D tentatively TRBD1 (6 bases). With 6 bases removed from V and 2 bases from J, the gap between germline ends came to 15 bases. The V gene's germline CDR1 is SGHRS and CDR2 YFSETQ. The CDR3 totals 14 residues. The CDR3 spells CASIGTRFPYEQYF. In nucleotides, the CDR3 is TGCGCCAGCATAGGGACACGGTTCCCCTACGAGCAGTACTTC. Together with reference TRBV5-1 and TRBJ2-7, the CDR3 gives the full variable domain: KAGVTQTPRYLIKTRGQQVTLSCSPISGHRSVSWYQQTPGQGLQFLFEYFSETQRNKGNFPGRFSGRQFSNSRSEMNVSTLELGDSALYLCASIGTRFPYEQYFGPGTRLTVT.